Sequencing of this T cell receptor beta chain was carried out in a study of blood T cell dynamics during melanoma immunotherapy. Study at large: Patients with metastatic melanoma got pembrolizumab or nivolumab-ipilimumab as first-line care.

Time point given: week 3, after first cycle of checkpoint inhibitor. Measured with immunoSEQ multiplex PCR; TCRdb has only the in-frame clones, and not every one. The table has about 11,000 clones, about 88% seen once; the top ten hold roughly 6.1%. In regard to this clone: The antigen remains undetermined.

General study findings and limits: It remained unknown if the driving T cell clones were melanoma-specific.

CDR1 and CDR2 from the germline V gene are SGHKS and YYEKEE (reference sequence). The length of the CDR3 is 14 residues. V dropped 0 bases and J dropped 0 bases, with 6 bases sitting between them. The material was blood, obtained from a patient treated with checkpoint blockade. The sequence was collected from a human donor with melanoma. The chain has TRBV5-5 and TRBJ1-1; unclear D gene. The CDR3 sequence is CASSLEGMNTEAFF. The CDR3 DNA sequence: TGTGCCAGCAGCTTGGAGGGAATGAACACTGAAGCTTTCTTT.